The 9 T cell receptor beta chains below come from one sample, sequenced in a study of patients and donors after allogeneic stem cell transplantation. TCRdb re-called the RT-PCR reads with MiXCR, one entry per CDR3 protein. The sample has 30,000 to 40,000 distinct CDR3 sequences, roughly a third seen once; the top ten hold over 65%. The material sequenced was blood, either unsorted or a sorted T cell fraction (not recorded which). The receptors shown here come from a human donor who was either an allogeneic HSCT recipient or a stem cell or donor lymphocyte infusion donor (not recorded which). It is not recorded whose cells these are; they may come from a transplant donor.

The rearrangement uses TRBV12-3 or TRBV12-4 and TRBJ2-2, with TRBD1 as a possible D gene (5 bases). V dropped 3 bases and J dropped 6 bases, with 8 bases sitting between them. The CDR3 runs to 13 residues. The CDR3 here is CASSFGASGELFF. The CDR3 DNA reads as TGTGCCAGCAGTTTTGGGGCATCCGGGGAGCTGTTTTTT.

There are a few counts of this clonotype. The rearrangement joins TRBV12-3 or TRBV12-4 to TRBJ1-3; D possibly corresponds to TRBD1 (5 bases). V was clipped by 2 bases and J by 0 bases, with 8 bases between them. The CDR3 spans 15 residues. The CDR3 DNA is TGTGCCAGCAGTTTACAGGGCAACTCTGGAAACACCATATATTTT. Translated: CASSLQGNSGNTIYF.

This clonotype showed up just a few times. The chain joins TRBV29-1 to TRBJ1-5; D call uncertain. CDR1 is SQVTM, CDR2 ANQGSEA, per germline. This CDR3 is 9 amino acids long. CDR3 sequence (DNA): TGCAGTGACAATCAGCCCCAGCATTTT. It is translated as CSDNQPQHF.

V and J are TRBV6-1 and TRBJ1-2; a possible D gene is TRBD1 (5 bases). The germline gives CDR1 MNHNS, CDR2 SASEGT. CDR3 size: 16 residues. Trimming removed 8 bases from V and 5 bases from J, with 24 bases in between. The CDR3 DNA sequence: TGTGCCAGCCGCTCGGGACCCACATTGGGGTCGTATGGCTACACCTTC. It specifies CASRSGPTLGSYGYTF.

This clonotype was seen many times. The chain employs TRBV7-9 and TRBJ2-7; D is possibly TRBD2 (6 bases). The CDR3 spans 14 residues. Trimming cost V 5 bases and J 6 bases, with 17 bases left between them. The V gene's germline CDR1 is SEHNR and CDR2 FQNEAQ (reference sequence). The CDR3 DNA follows: TGTGCCAGCAGCATAAACCCCGGGGGAACCGAGCAGTACTTC. Translated: CASSINPGGTEQYF.

V and J are TRBV7-7 and TRBJ2-3; D may match TRBD1 or TRBD2 (5 bases each). This CDR3 has 14 residues. Trimming took 0 bases from V and 1 from J, leaving 5 bases between them. Germline CDR1 reads SSHAT; CDR2 reads FNYEAQ (reference sequence). The chain's CDR3 is CASSLAGGTDTQYF. CDR3 sequence (DNA): TGTGCCAGCAGCTTAGCGGGGGGCACAGATACGCAGTATTTT.

V gene TRBV11-2 combines with J gene TRBJ2-3; maybe TRBD2 (5 bases). Trimming cost V 3 bases and J 4 bases, with 8 bases left between them. This CDR3 has 13 residues. The germline V gene has CDR1 SGHAT and CDR2 FQNNGV. For the CDR3, the DNA is TGTGCCAGCAGCTTTGACTACCCAGATACGCAGTATTTT. Residues: CASSFDYPDTQYF.

This clonotype has just a few counts. The chain recombines TRBV10-3 with TRBJ2-3, with 10 positions matching TRBD2. After removal of 0 bases from V and 4 bases from J, the junction contained 4 bases not matched to a gene. CDR1 is ENHRY and CDR2 is SYGVKD in the germline V gene. This CDR3 has 16 amino acids. The CDR3 DNA sequence: TGTGCCATCAGTGAGTCGGGTAGCGGGAGGTCAGATACGCAGTATTTT. Amino acids: CAISESGSGRSDTQYF.

The chain has TRBV7-9 and TRBJ1-2; D is undetermined. Per the germline V gene, CDR1 is SEHNR and CDR2 is FQNEAQ (reference sequence). V dropped 1 base and J dropped 0 bases, with 9 bases sitting between them. CDR3 length: 15 amino acids. The CDR3: CASSLVGIANYGYTF. In DNA, the CDR3 is TGTGCCAGCAGCTTAGTAGGAATAGCTAACTATGGCTACACCTTC.